The 15 T cell receptor beta chains below all came from one sample that was sequenced in a study of OX40 agonist ivuxolimab in advanced cancers. The method was immunoSEQ multiplex PCR; TCRdb's version includes in-frame clones alone and lacks a portion of them. The sample holds tens of thousands of clones, around 90% seen once. The specimen was CD4+ or CD8+ T cells sorted from blood, collected in a trial of the OX40 agonist ivuxolimab. The receptors were gathered from an adult with an advanced solid tumor such as melanoma, head and neck, liver or kidney cancer.

J is TRBJ2-5 and V is TRBV5-1, with 7 nucleotides matching TRBD1. V lost 0 bases, J lost 2 bases, and 7 bases stayed unmatched. CDR3 length equals 16 residues. Germline V CDR1 and CDR2: SGHRS, YFSETQ. CDR3 coding DNA: TGCGCCAGCAGCTTGGAACCACAGGGGATTCAAGAGACCCAGTACTTC. The encoded protein is CASSLEPQGIQETQYF. Based on the CDR3 plus reference TRBV5-1 and TRBJ2-5, the full variable domain is KAGVTQTPRYLIKTRGQQVTLSCSPISGHRSVSWYQQTPGQGLQFLFEYFSETQRNKGNFPGRFSGRQFSNSRSEMNVSTLELGDSALYLCASSLEPQGIQETQYFGPGTRLLVL.

This clone was seen only once. This chain connects TRBV2 to TRBJ1-1; D is unclear. The ends were cut back, 6 bases at V and 1 base at J, with 12 bases in the middle. CDR1 and CDR2 from the germline V gene are SNHLY and FYNNEI. The CDR3 has 14 residues. The CDR3, as DNA: TGTGCCAGCAGCGCTGTTCGGGGGAACACTGAAGCTTTCTTT. It encodes CASSAVRGNTEAFF.

The CDR3 protein is CASSDWGTTDTQYF. The CDR3 bases are TGCGCCAGCAGTGACTGGGGGACCACAGATACGCAGTATTTT. The chain joins TRBV10-1 to TRBJ2-3; the D gene could be TRBD1 or TRBD2 (5 bases each). Trimming left V 3 bases short and J 2 bases short, with 9 bases between. Germline CDR1 is WNHNN and CDR2 is SYGVQD (reference sequence). The CDR3 is made up of 14 amino acids.

This chain connects TRBV15 to TRBJ2-3; no definite D call. This CDR3 has 15 amino acids. V shed 3 bases and J shed 2 bases, with 12 bases lying between them. Germline CDR1 and CDR2: LNHNV and YYDKDF (reference sequence). The CDR3 reads CATSSSYHPTDTQYF. CDR3 DNA sequence: TGTGCCACCAGCAGTAGTTATCACCCCACAGATACGCAGTATTTT.

The chain employs TRBV28 and TRBJ1-1, with D tentatively TRBD1 (6 bases). V dropped 3 bases and J dropped 4 bases, with 12 bases sitting between them. The CDR3 sequence is 14 residues long. CDR1 and CDR2 (germline): MDHEN, SYDVKM. CDR3 protein: CASSFVTGSTEAFF. The CDR3 DNA reads as TGTGCCAGCAGTTTTGTCACAGGGAGCACTGAAGCTTTCTTT. Combining the CDR3 with reference TRBV28 and TRBJ1-1 gives the whole variable domain DVKVTQSSRYLVKRTGEKVFLECVQDMDHENMFWYRQDPGLGLRLIYFSYDVKMKEKGDIPEGYSVSREKKERFSLILESASTNQTSMYLCASSFVTGSTEAFFGQGTRLTVV.

This sequence joins TRBV28 and TRBJ2-5; 7 bases align to TRBD1. The CDR3 sequence is 13 residues long. Germline loops: CDR1 MDHEN, CDR2 SYDVKM. The ends lost 5 bases at V and 4 bases at J; junction bases unmatched: 4. CDR3 sequence: CASSDRDVETQYF. CDR3 nucleotides: TGTGCCAGCAGTGACAGGGATGTAGAGACCCAGTACTTC. The variable domain in full, completed from reference TRBV28 and TRBJ2-5, reads DVKVTQSSRYLVKRTGEKVFLECVQDMDHENMFWYRQDPGLGLRLIYFSYDVKMKEKGDIPEGYSVSREKKERFSLILESASTNQTSMYLCASSDRDVETQYFGPGTRLLVL.

The chain couples TRBV28 to TRBJ2-5; tentatively, D is TRBD2 (6 bases). Trimming stripped 3 bases from V and 1 base from J, with 12 bases between. The V gene's germline CDR1 is MDHEN and CDR2 SYDVKM. This CDR3 is built from 15 residues. The CDR3 DNA reads TGTGCCAGCAGTTTTGCGGCGGGGCTCCAAGAGACCCAGTACTTC. This gives the protein CASSFAAGLQETQYF. The entire variable domain, with the rest obtained from reference TRBV28 and TRBJ2-5, is as follows: DVKVTQSSRYLVKRTGEKVFLECVQDMDHENMFWYRQDPGLGLRLIYFSYDVKMKEKGDIPEGYSVSREKKERFSLILESASTNQTSMYLCASSFAAGLQETQYFGPGTRLLVL.

Here the CDR3 DNA reads TGTGCCACCAGCAGTGGCGGGAACACCGGGGAGCTGTTTTTT. It translates to CATSSGGNTGELFF. The rearrangement uses TRBV15 and TRBJ2-2; no firm D call. The V end was cut by 3 bases, the J end by 1 base, with 6 bases between. Looked up from germline, CDR1 is LNHNV and CDR2 is YYDKDF (reference sequence). The CDR3 totals 14 residues. Using reference TRBV15 and TRBJ2-2 for the parts outside the CDR3, the full variable domain is DAMVIQNPRYQVTQFGKPVTLSCSQTLNHNVMYWYQQKSSQAPKLLFHYYDKDFNNEADTPDNFQSRRPNTSFCFLDIRSPGLGDTAMYLCATSSGGNTGELFFGEGSRLTVL.

This clone was found once. The chain combines TRBV28 with TRBJ1-2; D is unclear. The ends were cut back, 5 bases at V and 8 bases at J, with 12 bases in the middle. This CDR3 region has 12 residues. Germline assignment: CDR1 MDHEN and CDR2 SYDVKM. CDR3 nucleotides: TGTGCCAGCAGTCCCGGGCCACGCGGCTACACCTTC. It specifies CASSPGPRGYTF.

The V gene is TRBV2, the J gene TRBJ2-1, with D perhaps matching TRBD2 (6 bases). CDR3 size: 15 residues. V gave up 2 bases and J gave up 2 bases, with 10 bases separating them. Looked up from germline, CDR1 is SNHLY and CDR2 is FYNNEI. CDR3 sequence (DNA): TGTGCCAGCAGTGAAAGGCTAGCGCCCTACAATGAGCAGTTCTTC. It codes for CASSERLAPYNEQFF. The full variable domain, in which reference TRBV2 and TRBJ2-1 provide the parts outside the CDR3, is EPEVTQTPSHQVTQMGQEVILRCVPISNHLYFYWYRQILGQKVEFLVSFYNNEISEKSEIFDDQFSVERPDGSNFTLKIRSTKLEDSAMYFCASSERLAPYNEQFFGPGTRLTVL.

The chain's CDR3 is CASRSGTNNEQFF. CDR3 sequence (DNA): TGTGCCAGCAGGTCTGGGACAAACAATGAGCAGTTCTTC. The chain employs TRBV28 and TRBJ2-1; the D gene is possibly TRBD1 (6 bases). V was shortened by 6 bases and J by 5 bases, with 11 bases between the two germline ends. Germline-derived CDR1 and CDR2 are MDHEN and SYDVKM. There are 13 residues in the CDR3.

The chain employs TRBV2 and TRBJ1-5; D gene unclear. Germline CDR1 SNHLY, CDR2 FYNNEI. Trimming pared 0 bases from V and 5 bases from J, leaving 8 bases between. The length of the CDR3 is 14 residues. DNA of the CDR3: TGTGCCAGCAGTGAAGCGAGGGTTTATCAGCCCCAGCATTTT. Encoded protein: CASSEARVYQPQHF.

V and J are TRBV5-1 and TRBJ2-3; TRBD2 agrees at 7 bases. Germline V lookup: CDR1 SGHRS, CDR2 YFSETQ. J was trimmed by 2 bases and V by 5 bases; bases with no gene match: 8. There are 15 residues in the CDR3. CDR3 bases: TGCGCCAGCAGTCCGCGGGAGAGTTACACAGATACGCAGTATTTT. Protein product: CASSPRESYTDTQYF.

V and J are TRBV7-2 and TRBJ1-5, with TRBD1 as a possible D gene (6 bases). This CDR3 is built from 15 residues. Between the trimmed V and J ends, which lost 3 bases and 6 bases, there was a span of 15 bases. The germline V gene encodes CDR1 SGHTA and CDR2 FQGNSA. The CDR3 is CASSFQGPIGQPQHF. CDR3 coding DNA: TGTGCCAGCAGCTTCCAGGGGCCAATAGGTCAGCCCCAGCATTTT.

The chain employs TRBV5-1 and TRBJ2-5; weak D call: TRBD1 (6 bases). V shed 0 bases and J shed 3 bases, with 9 bases lying between them. CDR1 and CDR2 (germline): SGHRS, YFSETQ. The CDR3 length is 14 residues. CDR3 in DNA: TGCGCCAGCAGCTTGGGAGGGGGAGAAGAGACCCAGTACTTC. It codes for CASSLGGGEETQYF.